The entry below describes one TCR beta chain. This likely reflects a read error, since a far larger clone is one base away. This sample was included in a study of regulatory T cells in long-lasting Graves disease. Time point meaning: newly diagnosed GD, antithyroid drugs for less than 3 months. PBMCs provided the RNA from which the TCR library was made. It was by American Thyroid Association guidelines that Graves' disease was diagnosed. An endocrinology department located in Xi'an, China, was where the patients came from. This CDR3 region has 15 residues. Germline V CDR1 and CDR2: SGHAT, FQNNGV. V dropped 4 bases and J dropped 4 bases, with 16 bases sitting between them. Sequencing libraries for TCR beta were prepared with iRepertoire HTBI primers and Arm-PCR of CDR3 regions. Using its own MiXCR run on the multiplex PCR reads, TCRdb lists one record per CDR3 protein. The sample carries about 220,000 distinct CDR3 sequences, around 19% recorded once.

In addition, the sample was reused for a study of T cells in Graves' hyperthyroidism and ophthalmopathy.

Here the sequenced sample was peripheral blood mononuclear cells (PBMCs), taken at new diagnosis, from a patient treated with antithyroid drugs. This receptor was obtained from a woman aged 25 to 39 with Graves disease. V and J are TRBV11-2 and TRBJ2-5; TRBD2 might be the D (5 bases). This CDR3 reads CASSSETVAGETQYF. CDR3 DNA sequence: TGTGCCAGCAGCTCCGAGACGGTTGCGGGAGAGACCCAGTACTTC.